This record concerns one TCR beta chain sequence. The study assigned cohorts using participant-reported clinical history. The CDR3 extends over 16 amino acids. In germline, CDR1 is SGHRS, CDR2 YFSETQ. After removal of 2 bases from V and 3 bases from J, the junction contained 2 bases not matched to a gene. These data come from a study of blood T cell repertoires in COVID-19. Study as a whole: Samples came from the United States, Italy and Spain, spanning acute and convalescent COVID-19.

Sequencing used immunoSEQ multiplex PCR; TCRdb keeps in-frame clones, though not all of them. This sample carries some 200,000 clones, more than 80% of them seen once, and the ten largest clones take around 8.4%. The source is a woman aged 18-35 years who had recovered from COVID-19. The sequenced sample was PBMCs or T cells enriched from blood (not recorded which). The V gene is TRBV5-1, the J gene TRBJ2-6, with 10 nucleotides matching TRBD1. The CDR3 protein is CASSFRDRGGANVLTF. The CDR3 DNA sequence: TGCGCCAGCAGCTTCCGGGACAGGGGTGGGGCCAACGTCCTGACTTTC.